In its sample, the clone carrying this T cell receptor (beta chain) was seen a few times. The data stem from a study of blood T cell repertoires in COVID-19. In the original analysis: Amplification of reference gene primers was used by the study to estimate nucleated cell counts. Sequencing was performed with immunoSEQ multiplex PCR; in TCRdb, only in-frame clones are kept and a portion is missing. V and J calls and clone size are as listed in that table; D and trimming were resolved from the DNA. Here the sample spans 180,000 or so clones, roughly nine tenths being singletons. Trimming cost V 4 bases and J 3 bases, with 7 bases left between them. CDR3 length: 12 residues. In germline, CDR1 is ENHRY, CDR2 SYGVKD.

The chain links TRBV10-3 to TRBJ2-7; perhaps TRBD2 as D (6 bases). Sequencing was performed on peripheral blood. The clonotype originates from a woman aged 60 to 75 with COVID-19, enrolled during active disease. CDR3 in amino acids: CAISGRGYEQYF. CDR3 coding DNA: TGTGCCATCAGTGGGAGGGGCTACGAGCAGTACTTC.